This TCR beta chain was recovered during a study of blood T cells in healthy people across ages. Notes on the study in general: Estimated diversity across one million T cells was deemed an underestimate. PBMCs went unsorted, and a conclusive naive versus antigen-experienced comparison was therefore prevented. The percentage of naive T cells correlated strongly with TCR beta diversity. Across the age range, TCR beta diversity per million T cells fell in a roughly linear way.

The CDR3 spans 16 residues. The germline V gene has CDR1 SEHNR and CDR2 FQNEAQ (reference sequence). With V trimmed by 7 bases and J by 4 bases, 15 bases remained unmatched. Then a second PCR, running roughly 7 to 12 cycles, was carried out with a sample-barcoded 5' primer and a J-beta primer mix. TCRdb processed the 5' RACE reads anew with MiXCR; each CDR3 protein has one entry. Of 1.5 million or so distinct CDR3 sequences listed, approximately 40% are singletons. On this clonotype itself: The target antigen is unknown.

The sequenced material came from blood. V gene TRBV7-9 combines with J gene TRBJ1-1; 7 positions match TRBD1. This TCR derives from a woman aged 18-30 years in good health. In nucleotides, the CDR3 is TGTGCCAGCAATGACCGGGACAGTAGGGAGTTCACTGAAGCTTTCTTT. Translation: CASNDRDSREFTEAFF.